This T cell receptor (beta chain) was recorded in a study of cytomegalovirus exposure and HLA in healthy donors. Study details: Later, an analysis reported that the approximately 120 validation repertoires had used the same platform as the 500 to 800 first-cohort repertoires.

The V gene end was trimmed by 4 bases and the J gene end by 6 bases; junction bases not matched to a gene: 10. This CDR3 region has 14 residues. The germline gives CDR1 SGDLS, CDR2 YYNGEE. Assay: immunoSEQ multiplex PCR; the TCRdb copy retains only in-frame clones and omits some. Here the sample spans just over 65,000 clones, about 97% being singletons. Study-wide results and caveats: Rare TCR sequences predominated, though certain public TCRs were found in many donors.

This clone was seen more than once but under ten times. Its antigen is not identified. The sample consisted of PBMCs. This clonotype originated in a woman in her late teens or twenties in good health and CMV-seropositive. The J gene is TRBJ2-7, the V gene TRBV9; TRBD1 aligns across 7 bases. The CDR3: CASSPDRDPLEQYF. Written as DNA, the CDR3 is TGTGCCAGCAGCCCCGACAGGGATCCTCTCGAGCAGTACTTC.